Each of the 17 T cell receptor beta chains below was sequenced from the same sample in a study of T cell responses to AZD1222 COVID-19 vaccine (dated by TCRdb to the early 2020s). The library was made by the immunoSEQ multiplex PCR assay. Sourced from immuneACCESS, this table was stored by TCRdb with only in-frame sequences that have V and J called. A share of the clones is absent; for the studies checked, an unresolved V gene accounts for under half, and the remainder has no known explanation. Counted in this sample were about 150,000 clones; about 90% of them appeared once. The top ten hold roughly 2% of the sample. The sample's time point, from its label and the paper: baseline before first vaccination. Specimen: peripheral blood, collected on day 0 of AZD1222 vaccination. Receptors were obtained from an adult in good health.

The chain employs TRBV12-3 or TRBV12-4 and TRBJ1-1; D is unresolved. CDR3 size: 13 residues. The V gene lost 5 bases and the J gene lost 1 base, with 8 bases spanning the gap. This chain's CDR3 is CASSRNGNTEAFF. The CDR3 DNA reads as TGTGCCAGCAGTCGCAACGGGAACACTGAAGCTTTCTTT.

This clone has a single count. This sequence joins TRBV27 and TRBJ1-5; D gene ambiguous. V was pared by 4 bases and J by 0 bases, with 4 bases between. CDR1 MNHEY and CDR2 SMNVEV come from the germline V gene (reference sequence). This CDR3 has 13 amino acids. DNA for the CDR3: TGTGCCAGCAGTTGGGATAGCAATCAGCCCCAGCATTTT. Its protein product is CASSWDSNQPQHF.

The J gene is TRBJ2-2, the V gene TRBV3-1 (or the pseudogene TRBV3-2); D might be TRBD1 or TRBD2, each matching 5 bases. Trimming left V 1 base short and J 6 bases short, with 15 bases between. CDR3 size: 16 residues. Germline V gives CDR1 LGHDT, CDR2 YNNKEL (reference sequence). CDR3 sequence reads: CASSQARGAWAGELFF. The CDR3 nucleotides are TGTGCCAGCAGCCAAGCCAGAGGGGCCTGGGCCGGGGAGCTGTTTTTT.

The chain employs TRBV12-3 or TRBV12-4 and TRBJ2-2; D is uncertain. V was shortened by 6 bases and J by 1 base, with 6 bases between the two germline ends. The CDR3 loop spans 13 amino acids. The CDR3 sequence is CASSYGNTGELFF. The CDR3, as DNA: TGTGCCAGCAGCTATGGGAACACCGGGGAGCTGTTTTTT.

The gene calls are TRBV6-5 and TRBJ2-7; TRBD1 aligns across 9 bases. Germline V lookup: CDR1 MNHEY, CDR2 SVGAGI. V was clipped by 0 bases and J by 7 bases; unmatched bases: 7. This CDR3 has 15 residues. This CDR3 is CASSYSWTGAGEQYF. In nucleotides, the CDR3 is TGTGCCAGCAGTTACTCCTGGACAGGGGCCGGTGAGCAGTACTTC.

The CDR3 loop reads CASSPTTGYNTEAFF. CDR3 DNA sequence: TGTGCCAGCTCCCCTACTACAGGGTACAACACTGAAGCTTTCTTT. The chain links TRBV18 to TRBJ1-1, with a weak D call TRBD1 (6 bases). Germline V gives CDR1 KGHSH, CDR2 LQKENI. The CDR3 runs 15 residues. The V end was cut by 6 bases, the J end by 2 bases, with 16 bases between. The full variable domain, with the rest looked up from reference TRBV18 and TRBJ1-1, is NAGVMQNPRHLVRRRGQEARLRCSPMKGHSHVYWYRQLPEEGLKFMVYLQKENIIDESGMPKERFSAEFPKEGPSILRIQQVVRGDSAAYFCASSPTTGYNTEAFFGQGTRLTVV.

V usage is TRBV7-2 and J usage is TRBJ1-5; no clear D gene. Per the germline V gene, CDR1 is SGHTA and CDR2 is FQGNSA. V was cut by 2 bases and J by 2 bases, with 10 bases left in between. The CDR3 runs to 15 residues. The CDR3 sequence: CASSLYGEGNQPQHF. As DNA, the CDR3 is TGTGCCAGCAGCTTATATGGGGAGGGCAATCAGCCCCAGCATTTT.

The chain recombines TRBV5-5 with TRBJ2-3; 14 bases line up with TRBD2. The CDR3 length is 17 residues. With 5 bases clipped from V and 1 base from J, the junction kept 6 bases outside the gene matches. The germline V gene encodes CDR1 SGHKS and CDR2 YYEKEE (reference sequence). The CDR3 loop is CASSRRGLAGGTDTQYF. The CDR3 DNA follows: TGTGCCAGCAGTCGAAGGGGACTAGCGGGGGGCACAGATACGCAGTATTTT. Variable domain in full (rest from reference TRBV5-5 and TRBJ2-3): DAGVTQSPTHLIKTRGQQVTLRCSPISGHKSVSWYQQVLGQGPQFIFQYYEKEERGRGNFPDRFSARQFPNYSSELNVNALLLGDSALYLCASSRRGLAGGTDTQYFGPGTRLTVL.

J is TRBJ2-5 and V is TRBV19, with D unclear. Germline CDR1 LNHDA, CDR2 SQIVND (reference sequence). V lost 7 bases and J 2 bases, leaving 17 bases between the germline ends. CDR3 length: 15 amino acids. DNA for the CDR3: TGTGCCAGTAAGGATCACGCGCGAAGACAAGAGACCCAGTACTTC. Translation gives CASKDHARRQETQYF.

The chain combines TRBV19 with TRBJ1-5; 7 bases align to TRBD1. This CDR3 comprises 19 residues. Germline trimming cut 0 bases from V and 0 bases from J; bases unmatched to any gene: 11. CDR1 and CDR2 from the germline V gene are LNHDA and SQIVND (reference sequence). CDR3 sequence reads: CASSIDPRDRSYSNQPQHF. For the CDR3, the DNA is TGTGCCAGTAGTATAGATCCCAGGGACAGATCTTATAGCAATCAGCCCCAGCATTTT.

This chain links TRBV18 with TRBJ2-5; 10 bases map to TRBD1. The CDR3 consists of 16 residues. V lost 2 bases and J lost 2; bases outside the gene matches: 5. Germline CDR1 is KGHSH and CDR2 is LQKENI. The CDR3 loop is CASSPGTGDWQETQYF. As DNA, the CDR3 is TGTGCCAGCTCACCAGGGACAGGGGATTGGCAAGAGACCCAGTACTTC.

This chain uses TRBV5-1 with TRBJ2-3; TRBD1 aligns across 7 bases. J gave up 1 base and V 4 bases, and 6 bases lay outside the gene matches. Germline-derived CDR1 and CDR2 are SGHRS and YFSETQ. The CDR3 extends over 15 amino acids. CDR3 nucleotides: TGCGCCAGCAGCCTGGACAGGCCGGGCACAGATACGCAGTATTTT. Amino acids: CASSLDRPGTDTQYF.

This rearrangement joins TRBV18 to TRBJ1-4; D may be TRBD1 (5 bases). Germline V CDR1 and CDR2: KGHSH, LQKENI. V was pared by 10 bases and J by 7 bases, with 22 bases between. The CDR3 is 15 amino acids. DNA of the CDR3: TGTGCCACCCCCCTTTCAGGGCTGAACGGTGAAAAACTGTTTTTT. Its protein is CATPLSGLNGEKLFF.

The CDR3 protein is CASSEAGGGQPQHF. The CDR3 nucleotides read TGTGCCAGCAGTGAAGCAGGGGGCGGTCAGCCCCAGCATTTT. This chain connects TRBV2 to TRBJ1-5; 7 positions agree with TRBD1. This CDR3 is built from 14 residues. J lost 6 bases, V lost 0 bases, and 2 bases had no gene match. Per the germline V gene, CDR1 is SNHLY and CDR2 is FYNNEI.

This chain uses TRBV28 with TRBJ2-7, with D perhaps TRBD1 (5 bases). The ends were cut back, 7 bases at V and 0 bases at J, with 10 bases in the middle. The CDR3 covers 13 residues. Germline CDR1 and CDR2: MDHEN and SYDVKM. CDR3 DNA: TGTGCCAGCACCCTAGGGGACTCCTACGAGCAGTACTTC. This codes for CASTLGDSYEQYF.

The rearrangement joins TRBV28 to TRBJ2-1; maybe TRBD1 (5 bases). This CDR3 has 14 amino acids. V was shortened by 6 bases and J by 4 bases, with 13 bases between the two germline ends. Germline lookup yields CDR1 MDHEN and CDR2 SYDVKM. This CDR3 reads CASSPPDTYNEQFF. The CDR3 nucleotides are TGTGCCAGCAGCCCCCCGGACACTTACAATGAGCAGTTCTTC.

CDR3 DNA: TGTGCCAGCAGTTTCTCTGGAAACACCATATATTTT. It encodes CASSFSGNTIYF. The gene calls are TRBV12-3 or TRBV12-4 and TRBJ1-3; no definite D call. Deletions cut 3 bases from V and 0 bases from J, with 0 bases between. CDR3 size: 12 residues.